Included here is one TCR beta chain sequence, with context. Libraries were prepared by immunoSEQ multiplex PCR; TCRdb keeps only in-frame clonotypes and omits some of them. Of around 47,000 clones in the sample, 80% to 85% were seen once. This entry comes from a study of STAT5B mutations in CD4+ large granular lymphocyte leukemia. The length of the CDR3 is 13 residues. J lost 4 bases, V lost 6 bases, and 3 bases had no gene match. Germline CDR1 LNHDA, CDR2 SQIVND (reference sequence). The sequence came from a human donor in good health. V is TRBV19 and J is TRBJ1-2; 9 nucleotides align to TRBD1. Sequencing input: CD4+ T cells from blood buffy coats. The CDR3 is CASRKDRGYGYTF. The CDR3 coding sequence is TGTGCCAGTAGGAAGGACAGGGGCTATGGCTACACCTTC.